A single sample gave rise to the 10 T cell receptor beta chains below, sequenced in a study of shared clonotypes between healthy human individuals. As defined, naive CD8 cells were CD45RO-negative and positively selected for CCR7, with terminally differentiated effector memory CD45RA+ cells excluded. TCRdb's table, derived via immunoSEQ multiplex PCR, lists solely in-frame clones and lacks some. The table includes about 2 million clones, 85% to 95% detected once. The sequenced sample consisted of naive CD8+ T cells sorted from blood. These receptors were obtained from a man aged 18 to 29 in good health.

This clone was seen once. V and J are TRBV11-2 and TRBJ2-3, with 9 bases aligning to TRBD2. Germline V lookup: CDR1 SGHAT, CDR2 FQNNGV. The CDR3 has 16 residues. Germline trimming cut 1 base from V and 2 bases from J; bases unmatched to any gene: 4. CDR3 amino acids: CASSLGLAVDTDTQYF. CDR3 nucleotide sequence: TGTGCCAGCAGCTTAGGACTAGCGGTAGACACAGATACGCAGTATTTT.

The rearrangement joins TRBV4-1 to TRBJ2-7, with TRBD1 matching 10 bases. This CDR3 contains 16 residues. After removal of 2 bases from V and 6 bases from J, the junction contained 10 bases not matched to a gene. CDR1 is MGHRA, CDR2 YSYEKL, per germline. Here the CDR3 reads CASSQRFPGQGFEQYF. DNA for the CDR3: TGCGCCAGCAGCCAAAGATTCCCGGGACAGGGGTTCGAGCAGTACTTC.

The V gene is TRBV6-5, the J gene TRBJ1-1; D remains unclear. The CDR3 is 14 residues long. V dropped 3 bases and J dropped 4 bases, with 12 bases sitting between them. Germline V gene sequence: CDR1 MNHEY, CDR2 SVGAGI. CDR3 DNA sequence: TGTGCCAGCAGTTATGAGGTGCTCGGCACTGAAGCTTTCTTT. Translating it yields CASSYEVLGTEAFF.

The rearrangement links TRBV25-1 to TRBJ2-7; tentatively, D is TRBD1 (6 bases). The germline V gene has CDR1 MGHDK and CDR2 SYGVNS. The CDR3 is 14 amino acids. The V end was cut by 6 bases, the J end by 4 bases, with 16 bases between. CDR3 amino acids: CASSGRTAGYEQYF. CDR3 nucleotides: TGTGCCAGCAGCGGCCGGACAGCCGGGTACGAGCAGTACTTC.

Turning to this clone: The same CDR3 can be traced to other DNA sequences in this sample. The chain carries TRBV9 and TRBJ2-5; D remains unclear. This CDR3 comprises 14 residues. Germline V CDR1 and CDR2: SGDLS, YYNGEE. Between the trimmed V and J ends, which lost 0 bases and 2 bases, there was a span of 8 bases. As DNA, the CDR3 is TGTGCCAGCAGCGTAGGCACAGATCAAGAGACCCAGTACTTC. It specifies CASSVGTDQETQYF. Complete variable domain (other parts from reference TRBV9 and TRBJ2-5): DSGVTQTPKHLITATGQRVTLRCSPRSGDLSVYWYQQSLDQGLQFLIQYYNGEERAKGNILERFSAQQFPDLHSELNLSSLELGDSALYFCASSVGTDQETQYFGPGTRLLVL.

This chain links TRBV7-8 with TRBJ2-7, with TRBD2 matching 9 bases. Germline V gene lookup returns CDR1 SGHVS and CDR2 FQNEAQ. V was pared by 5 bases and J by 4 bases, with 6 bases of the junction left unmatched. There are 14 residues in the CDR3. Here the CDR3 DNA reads TGTGCCAGCAGCCTTAGCGGGAGAATGTACGAGCAGTACTTC. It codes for CASSLSGRMYEQYF.

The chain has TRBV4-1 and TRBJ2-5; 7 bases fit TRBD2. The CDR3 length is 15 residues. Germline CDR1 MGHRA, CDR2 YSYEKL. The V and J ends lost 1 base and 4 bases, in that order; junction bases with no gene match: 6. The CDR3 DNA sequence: TGCGCCAGCAGCCAAGTACCTCGGGAGGTAGAGACCCAGTACTTC. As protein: CASSQVPREVETQYF.

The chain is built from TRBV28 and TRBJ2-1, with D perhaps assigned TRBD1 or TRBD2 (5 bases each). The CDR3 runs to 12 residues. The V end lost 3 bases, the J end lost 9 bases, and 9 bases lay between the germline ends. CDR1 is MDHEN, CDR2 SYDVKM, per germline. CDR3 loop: CASSLGTSEQFF. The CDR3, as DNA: TGTGCCAGCAGTTTGGGGACCAGTGAGCAGTTCTTC.

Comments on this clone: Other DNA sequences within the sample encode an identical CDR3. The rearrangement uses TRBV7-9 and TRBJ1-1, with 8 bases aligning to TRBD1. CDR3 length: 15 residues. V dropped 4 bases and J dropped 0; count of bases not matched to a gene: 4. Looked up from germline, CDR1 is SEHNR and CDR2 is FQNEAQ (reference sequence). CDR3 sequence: CASSSRQGMNTEAFF. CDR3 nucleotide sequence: TGTGCCAGCAGCTCACGACAGGGGATGAACACTGAAGCTTTCTTT.

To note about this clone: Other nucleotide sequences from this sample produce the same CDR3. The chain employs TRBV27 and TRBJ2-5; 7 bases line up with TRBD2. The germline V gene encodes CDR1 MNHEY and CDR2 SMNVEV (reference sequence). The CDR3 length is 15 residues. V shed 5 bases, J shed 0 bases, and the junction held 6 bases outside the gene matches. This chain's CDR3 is CASSLGGVYQETQYF. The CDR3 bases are TGTGCCAGCAGTCTGGGAGGGGTGTACCAAGAGACCCAGTACTTC.